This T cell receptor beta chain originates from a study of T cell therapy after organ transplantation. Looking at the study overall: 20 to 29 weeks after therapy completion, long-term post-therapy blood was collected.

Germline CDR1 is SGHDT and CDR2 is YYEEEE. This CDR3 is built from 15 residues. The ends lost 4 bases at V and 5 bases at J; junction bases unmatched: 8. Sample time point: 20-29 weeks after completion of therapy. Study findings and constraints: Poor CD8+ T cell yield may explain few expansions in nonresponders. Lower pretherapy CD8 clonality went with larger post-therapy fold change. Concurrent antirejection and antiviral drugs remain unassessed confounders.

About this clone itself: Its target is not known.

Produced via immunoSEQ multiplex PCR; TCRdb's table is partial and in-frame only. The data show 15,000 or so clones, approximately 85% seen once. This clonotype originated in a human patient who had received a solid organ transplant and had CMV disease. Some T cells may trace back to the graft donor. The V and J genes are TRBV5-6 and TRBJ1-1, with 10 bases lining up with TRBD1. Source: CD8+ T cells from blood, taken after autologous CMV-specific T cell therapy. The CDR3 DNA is TGTGCCAGCAGCCCGGGGACAGGGGCGCATACTGAAGCTTTCTTT. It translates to CASSPGTGAHTEAFF.